Listed below are T cell receptor beta chains from one sample, sequenced in a study of graft-versus-host responses after intestinal transplantation. The antigens for these receptors are not known. Sequencing used immunoSEQ multiplex PCR; TCRdb keeps in-frame clones, though not all of them. Of roughly 100,000 clones in the sample, roughly 93% were seen once. The starting material was unstimulated CD8+ T cells sorted from spleen or lymph node cells, obtained before intestinal transplant. Receptor source: a human donor who received an intestinal transplant. Each CDR3 is given with its conserved first and last residue. Part of the rows lack a size; the others show once, few, many or a class for expanded clones.

v_call,clone_size,j_call,cdr3_aa
TRBV4-1,.,TRBJ1-1,CASSQGGREAFF
TRBV19,.,TRBJ2-7,CASSIRWGTGVDEQYF
TRBV27,once,TRBJ1-3,CASSLSGFSGNTIYF
TRBV7-5,.,TRBJ2-1,CVRSLPGKAFYNEQFF
TRBV4-1,.,TRBJ1-1,CASSQDREGMNTEAFF
TRBV11-2,.,TRBJ2-7,CAEPGMKAYEQYF
TRBV5-4,.,TRBJ1-2,CASSGTGTGVGYTF
TRBV4-1,once,TRBJ1-1,CASSQVQGTNTEAFF
TRBV7-9,.,TRBJ1-4,CASSPQGDEKLFF
TRBV13,.,TRBJ2-5,CASSLMLAGREKTQYF
TRBV7-9,.,TRBJ2-3,CASSFPAGGTDTQYF
TRBV4-1,.,TRBJ2-1,CASSRSLGNEQFF
TRBV9,.,TRBJ2-7,CASSVEQGSYEQYF
TRBV10-3,once,TRBJ2-7,CAIAVRASYEQYF
TRBV19,once,TRBJ1-1,CASSHGQGLYLGTEAFF
TRBV14,.,TRBJ2-3,CASSQTGASTDTQYF
TRBV14,.,TRBJ2-7,CASSLLTSGYEQYF
TRBV5-1,once,TRBJ1-1,CASSPGGNTEAFF
TRBV5-5,.,TRBJ2-7,CASLRGPGQAYEQYF
TRBV21-1,.,TRBJ1-5,CASSKGPYRGGNQPQHF
TRBV21-1,.,TRBJ1-2,CASSKETCANYGYTF
TRBV6-5,.,TRBJ2-3,CASGERRYF
TRBV5-3,.,TRBJ2-3,CARSQTLELGTDTQYF